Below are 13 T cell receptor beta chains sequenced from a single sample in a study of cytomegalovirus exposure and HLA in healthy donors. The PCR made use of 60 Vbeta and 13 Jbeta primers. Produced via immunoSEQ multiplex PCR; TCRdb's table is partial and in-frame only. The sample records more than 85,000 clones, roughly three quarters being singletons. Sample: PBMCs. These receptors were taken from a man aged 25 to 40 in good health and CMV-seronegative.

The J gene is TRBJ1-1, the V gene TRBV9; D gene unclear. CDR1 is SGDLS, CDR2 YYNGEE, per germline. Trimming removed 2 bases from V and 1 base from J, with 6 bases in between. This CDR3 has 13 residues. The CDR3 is CASSVSSNTEAFF. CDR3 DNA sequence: TGTGCCAGCAGCGTGTCATCGAACACTGAAGCTTTCTTT.

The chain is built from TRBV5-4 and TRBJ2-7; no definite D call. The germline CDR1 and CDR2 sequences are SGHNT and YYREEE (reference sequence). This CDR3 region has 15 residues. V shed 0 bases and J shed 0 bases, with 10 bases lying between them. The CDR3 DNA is TGTGCCAGCAGCTTGGGCGTCGTGTCCTCCTACGAGCAGTACTTC. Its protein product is CASSLGVVSSYEQYF.

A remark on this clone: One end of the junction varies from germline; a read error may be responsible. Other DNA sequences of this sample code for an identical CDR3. The CDR3 DNA is TGTGCCAGCAGTCCCACAGGGGTGAGCACAGATACACAGTATTTT. Residues: CASSPTGVSTDTQYF. This chain links TRBV28 with TRBJ2-3; TRBD1 matches 7 bases. This CDR3 contains 15 residues. In germline, CDR1 is MDHEN, CDR2 SYDVKM.

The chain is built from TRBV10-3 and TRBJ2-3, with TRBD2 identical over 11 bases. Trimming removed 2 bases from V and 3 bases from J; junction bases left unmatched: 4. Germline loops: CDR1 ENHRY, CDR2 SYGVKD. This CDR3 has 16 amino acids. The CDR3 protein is CAISEGTSGITDTQYF. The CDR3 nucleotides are TGTGCCATCAGTGAGGGGACTAGCGGCATTACAGATACGCAGTATTTT.

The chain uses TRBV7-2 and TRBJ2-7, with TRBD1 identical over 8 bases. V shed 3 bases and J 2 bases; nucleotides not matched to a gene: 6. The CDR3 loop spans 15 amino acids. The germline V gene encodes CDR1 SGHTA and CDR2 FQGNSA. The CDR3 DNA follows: TGTGCCAGCAGCTTCCAGGGGGCCCTTACCTACGAGCAGTACTTC. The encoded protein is CASSFQGALTYEQYF.

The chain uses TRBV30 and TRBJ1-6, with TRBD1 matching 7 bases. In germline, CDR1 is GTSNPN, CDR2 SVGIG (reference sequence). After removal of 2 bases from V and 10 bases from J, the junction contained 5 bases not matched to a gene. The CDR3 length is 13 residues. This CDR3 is CAWSPQGWSPLHF. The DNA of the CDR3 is TGTGCCTGGAGTCCACAGGGGTGGTCACCCCTCCACTTT.

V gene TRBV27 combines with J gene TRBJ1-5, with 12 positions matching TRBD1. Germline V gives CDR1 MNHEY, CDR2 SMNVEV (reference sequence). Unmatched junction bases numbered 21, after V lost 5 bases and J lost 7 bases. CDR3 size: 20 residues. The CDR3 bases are TGTGCCAGCAGTCCGCTTAATATTCCCGGGACAGGGGGCTTTTGGCAGCCCCAGCATTTT. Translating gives CASSPLNIPGTGGFWQPQHF.

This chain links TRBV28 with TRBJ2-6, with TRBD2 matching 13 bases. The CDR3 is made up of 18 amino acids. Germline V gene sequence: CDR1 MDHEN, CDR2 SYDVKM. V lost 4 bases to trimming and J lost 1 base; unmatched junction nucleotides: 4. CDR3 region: CASSSGTSGKSGANVLTF. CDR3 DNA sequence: TGTGCCAGCAGTTCGGGGACTAGCGGGAAATCTGGGGCCAACGTCCTGACTTTC.

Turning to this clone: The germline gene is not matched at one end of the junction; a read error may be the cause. The CDR3 DNA is TGTGTCAGCAGCGCAGGACTAGTAGGGAGGAATGAGCAGTTCTTC. Protein product: CVSSAGLVGRNEQFF. This rearrangement joins TRBV9 to TRBJ2-1; TRBD2 matches at 7 bases. CDR1 and CDR2 (germline): SGDLS, YYNGEE. This CDR3 is 15 amino acids long.

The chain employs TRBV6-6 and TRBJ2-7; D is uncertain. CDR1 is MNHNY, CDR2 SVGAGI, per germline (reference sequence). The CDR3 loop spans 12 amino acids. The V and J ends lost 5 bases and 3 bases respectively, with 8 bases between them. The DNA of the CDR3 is TGTGCCAGCAGTCTACGCATCTACGAGCAGTACTTC. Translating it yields CASSLRIYEQYF.

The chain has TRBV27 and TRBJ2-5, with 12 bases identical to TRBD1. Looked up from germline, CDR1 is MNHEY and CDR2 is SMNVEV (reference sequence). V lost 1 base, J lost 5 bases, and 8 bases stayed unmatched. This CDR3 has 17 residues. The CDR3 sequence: CASSLWGTGGIEETQYF. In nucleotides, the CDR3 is TGTGCCAGCAGTTTATGGGGGACAGGGGGCATTGAGGAGACCCAGTACTTC.

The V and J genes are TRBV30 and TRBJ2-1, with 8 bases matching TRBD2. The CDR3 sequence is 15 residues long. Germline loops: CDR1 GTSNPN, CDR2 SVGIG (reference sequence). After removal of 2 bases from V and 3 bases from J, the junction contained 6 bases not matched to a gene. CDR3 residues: CAWSWTGGDYNEQFF. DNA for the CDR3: TGTGCCTGGAGTTGGACGGGGGGGGACTACAATGAGCAGTTCTTC.

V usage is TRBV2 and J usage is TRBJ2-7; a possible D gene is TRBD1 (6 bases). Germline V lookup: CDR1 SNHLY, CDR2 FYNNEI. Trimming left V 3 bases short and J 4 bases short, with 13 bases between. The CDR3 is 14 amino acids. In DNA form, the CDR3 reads TGTGCCAGCAGTGATGGGACACTCGGATACGAGCAGTACTTC. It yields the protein CASSDGTLGYEQYF.